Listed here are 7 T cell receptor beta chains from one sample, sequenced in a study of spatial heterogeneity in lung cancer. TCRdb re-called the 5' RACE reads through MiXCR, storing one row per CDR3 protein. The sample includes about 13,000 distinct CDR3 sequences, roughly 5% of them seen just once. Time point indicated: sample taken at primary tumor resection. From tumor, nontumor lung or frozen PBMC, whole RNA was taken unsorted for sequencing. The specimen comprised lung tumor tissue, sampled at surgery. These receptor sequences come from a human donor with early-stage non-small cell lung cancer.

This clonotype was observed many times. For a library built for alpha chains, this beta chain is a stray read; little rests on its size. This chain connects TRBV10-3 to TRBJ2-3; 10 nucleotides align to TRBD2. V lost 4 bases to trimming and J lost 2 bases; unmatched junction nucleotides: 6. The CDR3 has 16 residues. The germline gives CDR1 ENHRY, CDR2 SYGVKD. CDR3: CAISGLAGGFTDTQYF. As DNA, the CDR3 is TGTGCCATCAGTGGCTTAGCGGGGGGTTTCACAGATACGCAGTATTTT.

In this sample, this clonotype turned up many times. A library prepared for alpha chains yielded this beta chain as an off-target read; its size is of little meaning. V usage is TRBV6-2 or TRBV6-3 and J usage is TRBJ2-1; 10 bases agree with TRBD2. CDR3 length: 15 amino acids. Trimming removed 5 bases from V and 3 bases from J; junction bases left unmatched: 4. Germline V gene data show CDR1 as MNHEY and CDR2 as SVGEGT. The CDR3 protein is CASSPGLAVYNEQFF. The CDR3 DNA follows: TGTGCCAGCAGTCCTGGACTAGCGGTCTACAATGAGCAGTTCTTC.

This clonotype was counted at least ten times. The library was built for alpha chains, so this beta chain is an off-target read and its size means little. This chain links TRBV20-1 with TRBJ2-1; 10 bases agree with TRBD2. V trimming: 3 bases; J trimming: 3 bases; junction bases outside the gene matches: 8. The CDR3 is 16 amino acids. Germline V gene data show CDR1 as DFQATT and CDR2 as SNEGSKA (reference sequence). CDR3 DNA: TGCAGTGCTAGTTCAACTAGCGGGAATATCTACAATGAGCAGTTCTTC. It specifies CSASSTSGNIYNEQFF.

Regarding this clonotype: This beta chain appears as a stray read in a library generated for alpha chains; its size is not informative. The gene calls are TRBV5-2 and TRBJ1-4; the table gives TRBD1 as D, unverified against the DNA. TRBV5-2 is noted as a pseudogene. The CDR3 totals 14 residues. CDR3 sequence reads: CVSTWGPTNEKLFF. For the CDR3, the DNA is TGTGTCAGCACTTGGGGGCCAACTAATGAAAAACTGTTTTTT.

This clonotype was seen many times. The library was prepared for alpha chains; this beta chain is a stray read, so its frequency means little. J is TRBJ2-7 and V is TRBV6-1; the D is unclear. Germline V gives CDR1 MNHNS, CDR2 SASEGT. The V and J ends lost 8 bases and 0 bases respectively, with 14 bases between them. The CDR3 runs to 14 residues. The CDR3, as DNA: TGTGCCAGCTGTCCGGACGGAACCTCCTACGAGCAGTACTTC. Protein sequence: CASCPDGTSYEQYF.

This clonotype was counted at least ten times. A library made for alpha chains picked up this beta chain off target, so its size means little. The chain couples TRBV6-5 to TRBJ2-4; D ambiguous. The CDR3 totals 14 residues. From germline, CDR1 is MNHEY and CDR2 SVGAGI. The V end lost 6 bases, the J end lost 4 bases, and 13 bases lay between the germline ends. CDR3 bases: TGTGCCAGCAGAAACACCGGGCCGAAAAACATTCAGTACTTC. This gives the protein CASRNTGPKNIQYF.

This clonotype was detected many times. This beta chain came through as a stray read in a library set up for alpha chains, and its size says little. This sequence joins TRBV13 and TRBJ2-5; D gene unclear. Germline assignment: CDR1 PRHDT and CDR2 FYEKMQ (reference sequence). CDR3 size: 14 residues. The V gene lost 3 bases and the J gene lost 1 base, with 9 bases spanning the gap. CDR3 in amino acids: CASSFLGLQETQYF. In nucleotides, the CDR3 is TGTGCCAGCAGCTTTCTCGGGCTCCAAGAGACCCAGTACTTC. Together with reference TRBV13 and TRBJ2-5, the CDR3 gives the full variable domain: AAGVIQSPRHLIKEKRETATLKCYPIPRHDTVYWYQQGPGQDPQFLISFYEKMQSDKGSIPDRFSAQQFSDYHSELNMSSLELGDSALYFCASSFLGLQETQYFGPGTRLLVL.